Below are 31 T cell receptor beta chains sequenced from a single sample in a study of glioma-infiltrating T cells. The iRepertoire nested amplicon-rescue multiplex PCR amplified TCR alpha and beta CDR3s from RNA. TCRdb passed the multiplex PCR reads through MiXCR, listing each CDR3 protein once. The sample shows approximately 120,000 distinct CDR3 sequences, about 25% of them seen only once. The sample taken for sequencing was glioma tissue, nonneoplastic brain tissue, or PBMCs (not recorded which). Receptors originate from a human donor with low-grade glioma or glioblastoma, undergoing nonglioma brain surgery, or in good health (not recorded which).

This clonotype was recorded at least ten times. CDR3 sequence (DNA): TGTGCCAGCAGTTTTAGACAGGGGGCCCTCAATGAGCAGTTCTTC. Its protein product is CASSFRQGALNEQFF. The chain employs TRBV28 and TRBJ2-1, with 10 positions matching TRBD1. Germline CDR1 MDHEN, CDR2 SYDVKM. This CDR3 region has 15 residues. V was pared by 3 bases and J by 6 bases, with 5 bases of the junction left unmatched.

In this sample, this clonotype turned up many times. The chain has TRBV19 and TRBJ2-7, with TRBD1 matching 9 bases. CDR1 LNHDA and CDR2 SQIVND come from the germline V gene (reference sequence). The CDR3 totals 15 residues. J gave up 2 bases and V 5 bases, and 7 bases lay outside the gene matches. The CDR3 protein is CASSLGQGRTYEQYF. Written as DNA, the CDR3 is TGTGCCAGTAGTCTCGGACAGGGGAGGACCTACGAGCAGTACTTC.

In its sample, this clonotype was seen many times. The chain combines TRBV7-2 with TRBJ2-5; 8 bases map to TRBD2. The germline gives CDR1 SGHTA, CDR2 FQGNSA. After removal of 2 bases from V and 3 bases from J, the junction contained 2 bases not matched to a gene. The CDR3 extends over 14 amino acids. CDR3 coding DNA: TGTGCCAGCAGCTTACGGGGGGGCGAAGAGACCCAGTACTTC. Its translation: CASSLRGGEETQYF.

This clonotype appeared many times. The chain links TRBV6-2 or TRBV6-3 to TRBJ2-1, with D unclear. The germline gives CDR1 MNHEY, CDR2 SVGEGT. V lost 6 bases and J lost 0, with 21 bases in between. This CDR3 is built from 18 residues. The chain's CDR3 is CASSRLVRTEFSYNEQFF. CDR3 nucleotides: TGTGCCAGCAGCCGCCTGGTTAGGACCGAGTTCTCCTACAATGAGCAGTTCTTC.

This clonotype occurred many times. The CDR3 is CATTRDSPIITGELFF. CDR3 nucleotides: TGTGCCACCACCCGGGACAGCCCGATAATCACCGGGGAGCTGTTTTTT. J is TRBJ2-2 and V is TRBV25-1, with 7 bases identical to TRBD1. The J segment lost 4 bases and the V segment lost 10 bases, leaving 15 bases of the junction unmatched. The CDR3 length is 16 residues. Germline-derived CDR1 and CDR2 are MGHDK and SYGVNS.

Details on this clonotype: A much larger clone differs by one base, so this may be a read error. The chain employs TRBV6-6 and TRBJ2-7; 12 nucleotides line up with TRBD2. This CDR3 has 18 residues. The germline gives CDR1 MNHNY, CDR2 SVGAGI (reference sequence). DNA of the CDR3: TGTGTCAGCAGTCCCCCCCTTTTTCGACTAGCGGGAGCACGCGAGCAGTACTTC. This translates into CVSSPPLFRLAGAREQYF.

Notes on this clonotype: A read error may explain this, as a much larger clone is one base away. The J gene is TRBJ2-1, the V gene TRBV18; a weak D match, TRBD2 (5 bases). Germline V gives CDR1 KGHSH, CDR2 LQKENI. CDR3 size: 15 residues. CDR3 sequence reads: CSSSAVKAADNEQFF. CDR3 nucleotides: TGTTCCAGCTCAGCGGTGAAAGCGGCGGATAATGAGCAGTTCTTC. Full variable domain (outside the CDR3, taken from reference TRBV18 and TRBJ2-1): NAGVMQNPRHLVRRRGQEARLRCSPMKGHSHVYWYRQLPEEGLKFMVYLQKENIIDESGMPKERFSAEFPKEGPSILRIQQVVRGDSAAYFCSSSAVKAADNEQFFGPGTRLTVL.

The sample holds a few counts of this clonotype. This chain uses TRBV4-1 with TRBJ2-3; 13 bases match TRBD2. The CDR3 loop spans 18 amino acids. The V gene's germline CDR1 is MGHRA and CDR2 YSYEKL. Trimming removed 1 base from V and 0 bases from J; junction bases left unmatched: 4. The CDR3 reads CASSQGLAGGLSTDTQYF. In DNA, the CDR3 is TGCGCCAGCAGCCAAGGACTAGCGGGGGGCCTTAGCACAGATACGCAGTATTTT.

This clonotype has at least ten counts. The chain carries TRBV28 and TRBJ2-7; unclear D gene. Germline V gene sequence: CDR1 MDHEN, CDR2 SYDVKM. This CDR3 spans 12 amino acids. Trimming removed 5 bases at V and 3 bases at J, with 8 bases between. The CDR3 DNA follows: TGTGCCAGCAGTCTCACGATCTACGAGCAGTACTTC. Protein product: CASSLTIYEQYF.

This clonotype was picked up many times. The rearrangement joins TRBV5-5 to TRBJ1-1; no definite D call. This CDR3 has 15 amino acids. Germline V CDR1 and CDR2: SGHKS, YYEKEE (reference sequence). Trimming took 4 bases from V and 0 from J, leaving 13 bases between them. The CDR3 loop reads CASSPREGLNTEAFF. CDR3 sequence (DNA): TGTGCCAGCAGCCCGCGGGAGGGATTGAACACTGAAGCTTTCTTT.

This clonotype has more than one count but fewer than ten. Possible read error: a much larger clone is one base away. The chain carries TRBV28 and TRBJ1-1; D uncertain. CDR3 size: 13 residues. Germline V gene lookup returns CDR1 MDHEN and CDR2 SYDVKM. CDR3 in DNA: TGTGCCACCGTACCGGGCCCGAACACTGAAGCTTCCTTT. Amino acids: CATVPGPNTEASF.

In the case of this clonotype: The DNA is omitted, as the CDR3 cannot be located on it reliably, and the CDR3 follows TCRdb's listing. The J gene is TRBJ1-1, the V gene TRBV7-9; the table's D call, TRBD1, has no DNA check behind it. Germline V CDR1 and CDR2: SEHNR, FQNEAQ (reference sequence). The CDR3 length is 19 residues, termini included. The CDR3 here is CASSFYICSARQGVAEAFF.

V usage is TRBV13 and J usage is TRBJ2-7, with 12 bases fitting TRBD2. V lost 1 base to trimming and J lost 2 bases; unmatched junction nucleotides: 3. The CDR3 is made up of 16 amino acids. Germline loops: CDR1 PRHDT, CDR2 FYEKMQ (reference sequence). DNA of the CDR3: TGTGCCAGCAGCTTAGTGTCTAGCGGGAGGGCCTACGAGCAGTACTTC. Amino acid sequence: CASSLVSSGRAYEQYF. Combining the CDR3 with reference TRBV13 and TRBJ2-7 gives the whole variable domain AAGVIQSPRHLIKEKRETATLKCYPIPRHDTVYWYQQGPGQDPQFLISFYEKMQSDKGSIPDRFSAQQFSDYHSELNMSSLELGDSALYFCASSLVSSGRAYEQYFGPGTRLTVT.

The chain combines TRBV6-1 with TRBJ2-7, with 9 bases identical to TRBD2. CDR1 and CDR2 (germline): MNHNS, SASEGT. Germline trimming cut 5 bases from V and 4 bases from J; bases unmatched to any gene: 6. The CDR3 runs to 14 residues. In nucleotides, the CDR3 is TGTGCCAGCAGTTTAGTTCTAGCGGGGTACGAGCAGTACTTC. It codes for CASSLVLAGYEQYF.

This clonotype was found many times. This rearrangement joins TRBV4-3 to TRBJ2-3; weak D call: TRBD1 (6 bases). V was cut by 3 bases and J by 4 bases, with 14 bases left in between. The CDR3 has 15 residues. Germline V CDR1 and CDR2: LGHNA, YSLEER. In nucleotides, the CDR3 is TGCGCCAGCAGCCATGCCAGGGGATCTTCAGATACGCAGTATTTT. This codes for CASSHARGSSDTQYF.

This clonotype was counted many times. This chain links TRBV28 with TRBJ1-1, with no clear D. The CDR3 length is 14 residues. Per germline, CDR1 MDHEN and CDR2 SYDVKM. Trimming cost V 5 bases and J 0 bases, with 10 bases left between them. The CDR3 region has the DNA TGTGCCAGCAGTAACCTCCTTTTGAACACTGAAGCTTTCTTT. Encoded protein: CASSNLLLNTEAFF.

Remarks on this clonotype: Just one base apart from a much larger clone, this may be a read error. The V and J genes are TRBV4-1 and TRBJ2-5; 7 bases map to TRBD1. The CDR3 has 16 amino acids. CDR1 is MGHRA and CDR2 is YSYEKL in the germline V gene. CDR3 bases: TGCGGCAGCAGCCAATCGGGACAGCAGTACCAAGAGACCCAGTACTTC. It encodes CGSSQSGQQYQETQYF.

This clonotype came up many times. The CDR3 DNA reads as TGCAGTGCTAGGACAGACCGGACAGTTAACATCTACGAGCAGTACTTC. Protein product: CSARTDRTVNIYEQYF. This rearrangement joins TRBV20-1 to TRBJ2-7; D might be TRBD1 (6 bases). The length of the CDR3 is 16 residues. Trimming cost V 3 bases and J 3 bases, with 21 bases left between them. Germline V gene data show CDR1 as DFQATT and CDR2 as SNEGSKA (reference sequence).

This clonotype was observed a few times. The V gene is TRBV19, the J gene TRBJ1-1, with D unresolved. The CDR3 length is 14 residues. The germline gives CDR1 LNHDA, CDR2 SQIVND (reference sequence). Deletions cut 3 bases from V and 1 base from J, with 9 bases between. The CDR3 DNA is TGTGCCAGTAGTATCCAGGCCGCGAACACTGAAGCTTTCTTT. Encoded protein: CASSIQAANTEAFF.

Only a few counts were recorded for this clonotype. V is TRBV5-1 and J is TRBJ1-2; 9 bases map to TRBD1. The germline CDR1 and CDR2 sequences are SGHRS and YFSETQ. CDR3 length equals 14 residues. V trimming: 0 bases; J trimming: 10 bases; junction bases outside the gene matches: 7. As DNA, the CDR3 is TGCGCCAGCAGCTTGGAGGCTGGACAGGGGCTCTACACCTTC. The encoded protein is CASSLEAGQGLYTF.

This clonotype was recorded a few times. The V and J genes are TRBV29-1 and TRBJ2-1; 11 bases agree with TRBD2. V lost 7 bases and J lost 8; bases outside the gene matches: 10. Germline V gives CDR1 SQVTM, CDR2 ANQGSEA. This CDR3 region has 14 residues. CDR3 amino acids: CSAGQLAGGHEQFF. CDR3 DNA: TGCAGCGCGGGACAGCTAGCGGGAGGCCATGAGCAGTTCTTC.

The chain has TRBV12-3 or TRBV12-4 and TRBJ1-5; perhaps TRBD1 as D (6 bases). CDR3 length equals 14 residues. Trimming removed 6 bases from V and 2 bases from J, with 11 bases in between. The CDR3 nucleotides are TGTGCCAGCAGATCATCAGGGGGCAATCAGCCCCAGCATTTT. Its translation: CASRSSGGNQPQHF.

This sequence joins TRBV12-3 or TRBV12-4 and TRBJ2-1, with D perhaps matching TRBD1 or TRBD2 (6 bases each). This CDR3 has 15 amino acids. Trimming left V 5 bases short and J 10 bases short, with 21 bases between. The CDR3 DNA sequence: TGTGCCAGCAGTCCCGGGGGCGCAAAATCCTACGAGCAGTTCTTC. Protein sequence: CASSPGGAKSYEQFF.

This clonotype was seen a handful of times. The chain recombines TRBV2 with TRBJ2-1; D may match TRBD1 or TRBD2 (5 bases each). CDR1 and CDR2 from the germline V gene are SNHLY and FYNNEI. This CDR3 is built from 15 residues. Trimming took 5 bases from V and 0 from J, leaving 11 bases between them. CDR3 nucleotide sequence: TGTGCCAGCAGTCGTTCGGGACCCTCCTACAATGAGCAGTTCTTC. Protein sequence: CASSRSGPSYNEQFF.

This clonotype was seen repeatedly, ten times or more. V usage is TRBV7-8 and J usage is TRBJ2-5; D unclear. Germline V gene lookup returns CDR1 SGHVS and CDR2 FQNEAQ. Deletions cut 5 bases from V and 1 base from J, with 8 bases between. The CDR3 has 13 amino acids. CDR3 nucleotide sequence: TGTGCCAGCAGCCGGACGGTCCAAGAGACCCAGTACTTC. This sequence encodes CASSRTVQETQYF.

DNA for the CDR3: TGCGCCAGCAGACCGCGGACAGACGTGTTCGGGGAGCTGTTTTTT. Translation gives CASRPRTDVFGELFF. The chain is built from TRBV5-1 and TRBJ2-2, with D perhaps matching TRBD1 (6 bases). This CDR3 has 15 residues. With 5 bases removed from V and 7 bases from J, the gap between germline ends came to 18 bases. Germline V CDR1 and CDR2: SGHRS, YFSETQ.

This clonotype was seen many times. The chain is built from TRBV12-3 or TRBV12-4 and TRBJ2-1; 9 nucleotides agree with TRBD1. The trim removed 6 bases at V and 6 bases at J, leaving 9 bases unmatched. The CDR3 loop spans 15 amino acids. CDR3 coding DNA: TGTGCCAGCAGGGGATTCCCGGGACAGGGCAATGAGCAGTTCTTC. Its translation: CASRGFPGQGNEQFF.

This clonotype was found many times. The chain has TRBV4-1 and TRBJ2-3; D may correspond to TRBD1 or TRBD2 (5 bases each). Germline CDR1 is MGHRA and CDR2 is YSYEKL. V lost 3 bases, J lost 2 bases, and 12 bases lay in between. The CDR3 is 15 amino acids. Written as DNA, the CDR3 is TGCGCCAGCAGCCACCCTTGGGGGTCCACAGATACGCAGTATTTT. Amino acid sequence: CASSHPWGSTDTQYF.

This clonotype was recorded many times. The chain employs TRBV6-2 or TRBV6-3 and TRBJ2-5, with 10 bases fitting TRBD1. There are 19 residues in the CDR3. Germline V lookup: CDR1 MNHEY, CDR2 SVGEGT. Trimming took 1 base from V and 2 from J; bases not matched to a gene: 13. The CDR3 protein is CASSYWNIPGQGIQETQYF. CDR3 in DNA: TGTGCCAGCAGTTACTGGAATATTCCGGGACAGGGGATTCAAGAGACCCAGTACTTC.

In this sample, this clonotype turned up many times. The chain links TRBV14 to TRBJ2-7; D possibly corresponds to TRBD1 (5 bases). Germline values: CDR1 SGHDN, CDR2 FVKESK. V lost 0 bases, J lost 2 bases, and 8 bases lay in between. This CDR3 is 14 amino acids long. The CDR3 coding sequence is TGTGCCAGCAGCCAAGATCTCAGGGCCTACGAGCAGTACTTC. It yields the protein CASSQDLRAYEQYF.

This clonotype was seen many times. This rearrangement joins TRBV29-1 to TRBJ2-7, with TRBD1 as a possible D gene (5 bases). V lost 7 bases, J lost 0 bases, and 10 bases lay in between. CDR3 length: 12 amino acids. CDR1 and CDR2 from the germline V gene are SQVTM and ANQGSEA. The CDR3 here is CSGLDSSYEQYF. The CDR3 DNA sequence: TGCAGCGGGCTTGACAGCTCCTACGAGCAGTACTTC.